This T cell receptor (beta chain) is drawn from a study of blood T cell repertoires in COVID-19. Study-level background: Specimens from acute and convalescent COVID-19 originated in the United States, Italy and Spain. Nucleic acid was either cDNA or gDNA, and it came from T cells, B-cell-depleted T cells, or PBMCs.

Original processing methods: Nucleated cell number was recorded as an estimate derived from reference gene primer amplification. The protocol was immunoSEQ multiplex PCR, while the TCRdb copy is restricted to in-frame clones and leaves out a portion. V and J calls and clone size are those listed in that table; D and trimming were worked out from the DNA. The sample has more than 150,000 clones; approximately 80% are singletons. CDR3 size: 16 residues. V lost 3 bases, J lost 4 bases, and 16 bases lay in between. Per the germline V gene, CDR1 is SGHDT and CDR2 is YYEEEE. The TCR was taken from a human donor in a cohort sampled during active COVID-19. Sequenced input: peripheral blood. The rearrangement joins TRBV5-6 to TRBJ1-4; a possible D gene is TRBD1 (6 bases). This chain's CDR3 is CASSWGMTGNNEKLFF. CDR3 DNA: TGTGCCAGCAGCTGGGGGATGACAGGAAATAATGAAAAACTGTTTTTT.